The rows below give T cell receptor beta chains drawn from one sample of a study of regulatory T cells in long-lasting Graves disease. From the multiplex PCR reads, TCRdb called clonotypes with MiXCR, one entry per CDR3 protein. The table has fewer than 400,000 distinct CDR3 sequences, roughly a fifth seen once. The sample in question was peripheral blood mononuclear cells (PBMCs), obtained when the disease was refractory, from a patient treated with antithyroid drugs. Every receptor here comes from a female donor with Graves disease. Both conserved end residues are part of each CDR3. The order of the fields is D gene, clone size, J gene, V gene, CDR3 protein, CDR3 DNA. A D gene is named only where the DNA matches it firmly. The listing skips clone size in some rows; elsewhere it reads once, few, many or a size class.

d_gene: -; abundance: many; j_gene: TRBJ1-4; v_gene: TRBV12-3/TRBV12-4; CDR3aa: CASTGLGEKLFF; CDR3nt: TGTGCCAGCACGGGGCTGGGTGAAAAACTGTTTTTT
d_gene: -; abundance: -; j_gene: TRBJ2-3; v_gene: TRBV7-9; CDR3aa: CASSLGRSSTDTQYF; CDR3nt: TGTGCCAGCAGCTTAGGACGGTCGAGCACAGATACGCAGTATTTT
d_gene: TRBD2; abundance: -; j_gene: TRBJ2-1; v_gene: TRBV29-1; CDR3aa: CSAGRMAGGPNNEQFF; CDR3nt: TGCAGTGCCGGCCGTATGGCGGGAGGGCCCAACAATGAGCAGTTCTTC
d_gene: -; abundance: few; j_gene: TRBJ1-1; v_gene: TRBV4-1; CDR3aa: CASSLEEGRGTEAFF; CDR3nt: TGCGCCAGCAGCCTTGAGGAGGGCAGGGGAACTGAAGCTTTCTTT
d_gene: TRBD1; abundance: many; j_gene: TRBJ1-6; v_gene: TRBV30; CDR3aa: CAWSERGQGYSPLHF; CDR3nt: TGTGCCTGGAGTGAGCGGGGACAGGGTTATTCACCCCTCCACTTT
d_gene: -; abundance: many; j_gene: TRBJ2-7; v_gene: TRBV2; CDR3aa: CASSEGLLQYF; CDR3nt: TGTGCCAGCAGCGAAGGACTGTTGCAGTACTTC
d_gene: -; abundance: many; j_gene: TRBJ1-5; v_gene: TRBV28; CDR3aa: CASRYQTSNQPQHF; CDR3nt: TGTGCCAGCAGGTACCAGACCAGCAATCAGCCCCAGCATTTT
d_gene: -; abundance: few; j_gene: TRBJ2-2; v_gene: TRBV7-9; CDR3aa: CASSLPTSRDTGELFF; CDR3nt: TGTGCCAGCAGCCTCCCGACTAGTCGGGACACCGGGGAGCTGTTTTTT
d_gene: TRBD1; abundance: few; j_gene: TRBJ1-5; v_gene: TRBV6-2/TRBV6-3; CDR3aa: CASSYGGGQGGNQPQHF; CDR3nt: TGTGCCAGCAGTTATGGGGGGGGACAGGGGGGCAATCAGCCCCAGCATTTT
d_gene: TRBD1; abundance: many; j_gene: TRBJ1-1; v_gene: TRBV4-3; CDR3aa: CASSQDRRDSGPNTEAFF; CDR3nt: TGCGCCAGCAGCCAAGATAGAAGGGACAGTGGACCGAACACTGAAGCTTTCTTT
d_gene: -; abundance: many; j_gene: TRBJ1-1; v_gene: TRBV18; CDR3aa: CASSPSMDTEAFF; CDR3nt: TGTGCCAGCTCACCCTCGATGGACACTGAAGCTTTCTTT
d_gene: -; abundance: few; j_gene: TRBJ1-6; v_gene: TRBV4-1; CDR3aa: CASRLLSGPYNSPLHF; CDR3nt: TGCGCTAGCAGACTCCTCTCCGGGCCCTATAATTCACCCCTCCACTTT
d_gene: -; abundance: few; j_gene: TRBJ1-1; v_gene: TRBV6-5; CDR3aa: CASSYTQPKAEAFF; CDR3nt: TGTGCCAGCAGTTACACGCAGCCTAAAGCTGAAGCTTTCTTT
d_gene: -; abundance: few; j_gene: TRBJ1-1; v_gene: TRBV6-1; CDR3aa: CASSEARPVEAFF; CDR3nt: TGTGCCAGCAGTGAAGCGAGGCCAGTTGAAGCTTTCTTT
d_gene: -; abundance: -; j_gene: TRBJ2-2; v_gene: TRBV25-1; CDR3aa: CASRENAGELFF; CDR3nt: TGTGCCAGCAGGGAGAACGCCGGGGAGCTGTTTTTT
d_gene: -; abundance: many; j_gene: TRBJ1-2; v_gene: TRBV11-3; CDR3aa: CASSLQGENGYTF; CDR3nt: TGTGCCAGCAGCCTCCAAGGGGAGAATGGCTACACCTTC
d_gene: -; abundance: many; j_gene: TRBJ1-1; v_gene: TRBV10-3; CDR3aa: CAISEGYSLNTEAFF; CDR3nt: TGTGCCATCAGTGAAGGCTACAGCCTGAACACTGAAGCTTTCTTT
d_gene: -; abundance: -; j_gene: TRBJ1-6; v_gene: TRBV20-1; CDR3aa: CSARDHTRNSPLHF; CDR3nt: TGCAGTGCTAGAGATCATACCAGGAATTCACCCCTCCACTTT
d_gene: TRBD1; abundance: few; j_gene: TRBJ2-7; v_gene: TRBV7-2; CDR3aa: CASSLDRGQSYEQYF; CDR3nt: TGTGCCAGCAGCTTGGACAGGGGGCAATCCTACGAGCAGTACTTC
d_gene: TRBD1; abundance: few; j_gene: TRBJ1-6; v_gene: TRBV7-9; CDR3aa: CASSLEGQGPEAPMSPLHF; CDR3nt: TGTGCCAGCAGCTTGGAAGGACAGGGCCCAGAGGCCCCAATGTCACCCCTCCACTTT
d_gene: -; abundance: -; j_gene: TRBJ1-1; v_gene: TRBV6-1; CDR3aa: CASSEFTRGNTEAFF; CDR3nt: TGTGCCAGCAGTGAATTTACCAGGGGAAACACTGAAGCTTTCTTT
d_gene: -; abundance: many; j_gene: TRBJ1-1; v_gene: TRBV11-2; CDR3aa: CASSPRPGGEAFF; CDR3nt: TGTGCCAGCAGCCCCCGGCCCGGTGGTGAAGCTTTCTTT
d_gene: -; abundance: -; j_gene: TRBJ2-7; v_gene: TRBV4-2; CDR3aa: CASSPLSRGPFGQYF; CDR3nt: TGTGCCAGCAGCCCCCTCTCGCGGGGCCCGTTCGGGCAGTACTTC
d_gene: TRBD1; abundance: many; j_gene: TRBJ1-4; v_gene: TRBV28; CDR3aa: CASSPSGQGFEKLFF; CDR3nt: TGTGCCAGCAGTCCATCGGGACAGGGGTTTGAAAAACTGTTTTTT
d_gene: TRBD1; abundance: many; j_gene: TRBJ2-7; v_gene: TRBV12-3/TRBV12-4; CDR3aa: CASSWGQSSYEQYF; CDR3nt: TGTGCCAGCAGTTGGGGACAGAGCTCCTACGAGCAGTACTTC
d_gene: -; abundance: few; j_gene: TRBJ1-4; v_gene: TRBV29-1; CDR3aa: CSVGDSSRTNEKLFF; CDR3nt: TGCAGCGTAGGAGACAGCAGTAGAACTAATGAAAAACTGTTTTTT
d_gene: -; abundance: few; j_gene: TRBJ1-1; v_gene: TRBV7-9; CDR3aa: CASSLLVPEAFF; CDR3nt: TGTGCCAGCAGCCTCCTCGTACCTGAAGCTTTCTTT
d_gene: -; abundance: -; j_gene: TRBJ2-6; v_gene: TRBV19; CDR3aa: CASRGMGANVLTF; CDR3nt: TGTGCCAGTAGGGGTATGGGGGCCAACGTCCTGACTTTC
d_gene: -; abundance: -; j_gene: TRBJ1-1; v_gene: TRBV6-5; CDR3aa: CASSYSAGAQSTEAFF; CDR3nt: TGTGCCAGCAGTTACTCGGCAGGGGCCCAAAGTACTGAAGCTTTCTTT
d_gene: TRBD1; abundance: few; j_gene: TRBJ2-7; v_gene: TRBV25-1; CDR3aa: CASRPQGAPYEQYF; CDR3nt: TGTGCCAGCAGGCCTCAGGGGGCCCCCTACGAGCAGTACTTC
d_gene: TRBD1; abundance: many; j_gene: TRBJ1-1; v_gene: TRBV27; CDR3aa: CASRGTGANTEAFF; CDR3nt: TGTGCCAGCAGGGGGACAGGTGCGAACACTGAAGCTTTCTTT
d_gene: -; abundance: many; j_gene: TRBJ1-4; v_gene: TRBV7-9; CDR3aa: CASTDRDINEKLFF; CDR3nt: TGTGCCAGCACCGACCGGGACATAAATGAAAAACTGTTTTTT
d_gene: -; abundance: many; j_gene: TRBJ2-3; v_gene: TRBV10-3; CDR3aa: CAISESHTRQVGTQYF; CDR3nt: TGTGCCATCAGTGAGTCGCATACGCGTCAGGTCGGTACGCAGTATTTT
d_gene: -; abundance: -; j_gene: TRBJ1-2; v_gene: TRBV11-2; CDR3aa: CASRNPGDKGPFQYGYTF; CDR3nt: TGTGCCAGCAGGAACCCCGGGGACAAGGGGCCTTTCCAATATGGCTACACCTTC
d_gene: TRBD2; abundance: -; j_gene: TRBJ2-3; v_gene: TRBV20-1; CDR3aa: CSASPVGGGADTQYF; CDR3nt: TGCAGTGCTAGCCCGGTTGGCGGGGGGGCAGATACGCAGTATTTT
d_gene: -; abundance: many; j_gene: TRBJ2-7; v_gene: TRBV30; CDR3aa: CAWSLTLDEQYF; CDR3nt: TGTGCCTGGAGCCTTACCCTAGACGAGCAGTACTTC
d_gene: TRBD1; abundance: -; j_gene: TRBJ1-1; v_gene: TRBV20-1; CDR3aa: CSARPLPGGYLNTEAFF; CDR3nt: TGCAGTGCTAGACCTCTGCCAGGGGGGTATTTGAACACTGAAGCTTTCTTT
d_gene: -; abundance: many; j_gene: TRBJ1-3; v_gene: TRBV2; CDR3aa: CASSDIRIHSGNTIYF; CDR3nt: TGTGCCAGCAGTGATATCCGGATCCACTCTGGAAACACCATATATTTT
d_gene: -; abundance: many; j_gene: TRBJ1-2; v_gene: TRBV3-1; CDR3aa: CASSYASGYTF; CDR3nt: TGTGCCAGCAGTTACGCGTCTGGCTACACCTTC
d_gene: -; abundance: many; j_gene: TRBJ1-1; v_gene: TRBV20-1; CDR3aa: CSAQGNTEAFF; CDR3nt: TGCAGTGCTCAGGGGAACACTGAAGCTTTCTTT
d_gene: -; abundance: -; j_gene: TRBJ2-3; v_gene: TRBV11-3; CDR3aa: CASSFGQSPSTDTQYF; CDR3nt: TGTGCCAGCAGCTTCGGTCAGAGTCCATCCACAGATACGCAGTATTTT
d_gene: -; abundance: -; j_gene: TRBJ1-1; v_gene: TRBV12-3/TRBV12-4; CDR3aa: CASSLARTTEAFF; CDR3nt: TGTGCCAGCAGTTTGGCAAGGACCACTGAAGCTTTCTTT
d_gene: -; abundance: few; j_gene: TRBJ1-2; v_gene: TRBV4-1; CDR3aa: CASSQVHREVYGYTF; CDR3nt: TGCGCCAGCAGCCAAGTTCACAGGGAGGTCTATGGCTACACCTTC
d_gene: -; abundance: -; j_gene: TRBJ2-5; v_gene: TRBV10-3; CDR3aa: CAISEGGAVETQYF; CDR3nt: TGTGCCATCAGTGAAGGGGGGGCCGTGGAGACCCAGTACTTC
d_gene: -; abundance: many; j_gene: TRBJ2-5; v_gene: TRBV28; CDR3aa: CASSRFGGRMETQYF; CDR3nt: TGTGCCAGCAGTAGGTTTGGGGGGCGGATGGAGACCCAGTACTTC
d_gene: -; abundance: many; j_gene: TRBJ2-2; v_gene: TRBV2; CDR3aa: CASGKWLVTGGELFF; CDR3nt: TGTGCCAGCGGGAAATGGCTGGTTACGGGGGGGGAGCTGTTTTTT
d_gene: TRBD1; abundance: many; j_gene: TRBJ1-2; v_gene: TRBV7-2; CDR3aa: CASSWTGDSYYGYTF; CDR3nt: TGTGCCAGCAGCTGGACAGGGGACAGCTACTATGGCTACACCTTC
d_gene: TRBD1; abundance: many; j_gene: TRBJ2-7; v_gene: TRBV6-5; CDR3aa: CASSYALTGARSYEQYF; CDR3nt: TGTGCCAGCAGTTATGCCCTGACAGGGGCTAGATCCTACGAGCAGTACTTC
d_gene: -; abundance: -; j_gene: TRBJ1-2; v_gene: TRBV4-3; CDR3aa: CASSQDRIGGYTF; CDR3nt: TGCGCCAGCAGCCAAGATCGTATCGGCGGCTACACCTTC
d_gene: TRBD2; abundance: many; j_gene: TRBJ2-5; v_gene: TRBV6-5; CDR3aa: CASSYGAGVKQETQYF; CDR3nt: TGTGCCAGCAGTTACGGAGCGGGAGTGAAGCAAGAGACCCAGTACTTC
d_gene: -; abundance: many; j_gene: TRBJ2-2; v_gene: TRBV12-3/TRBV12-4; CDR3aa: CASSTSVTGELFF; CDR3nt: TGTGCCAGCAGTACTTCAGTCACCGGGGAGCTGTTTTTT
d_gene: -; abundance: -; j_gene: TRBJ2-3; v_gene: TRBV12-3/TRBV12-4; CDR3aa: CASTPVLVRATDTQYF; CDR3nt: TGTGCCAGCACCCCCGTGTTGGTCCGGGCCACAGATACGCAGTATTTT
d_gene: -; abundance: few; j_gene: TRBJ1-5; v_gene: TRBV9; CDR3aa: CASSRGAREPQHF; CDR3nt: TGTGCCAGCAGTCGGGGGGCTAGGGAGCCCCAGCATTTT
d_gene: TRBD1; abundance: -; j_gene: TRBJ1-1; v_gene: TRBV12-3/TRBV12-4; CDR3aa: CSSKPGTGELNTEAFF; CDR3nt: TGTTCCAGCAAACCCGGGACAGGGGAACTGAACACTGAAGCTTTCTTT
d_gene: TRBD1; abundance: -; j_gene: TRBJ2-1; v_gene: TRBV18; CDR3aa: CASSRDGQGSYNEQFF; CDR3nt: TGTGCCAGCTCGAGGGACGGACAGGGCTCCTACAATGAGCAGTTCTTC
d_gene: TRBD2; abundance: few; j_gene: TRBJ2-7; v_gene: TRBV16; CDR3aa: CASSQIDSGSAGAYEQYF; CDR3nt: TGTGCCAGCAGCCAAATTGATAGCGGGAGCGCCGGAGCGTACGAGCAGTACTTC
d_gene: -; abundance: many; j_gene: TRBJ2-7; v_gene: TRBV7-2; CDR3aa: CASSSWWGPYEQYF; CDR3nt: TGTGCCAGCAGCTCGTGGTGGGGGCCCTACGAGCAGTACTTC